This TCR beta chain originates from a study of T cell responses to AZD1222 COVID-19 vaccine. The method was immunoSEQ multiplex PCR; TCRdb's version includes in-frame clones alone and lacks a portion of them. The sample records 100,000 to 150,000 clones, 80% to 90% being singletons. General study findings and limits: Clonal diversity was possibly underestimated; the donors were predominantly white British and more often female.

V was cut by 10 bases and J by 0 bases, with 22 bases left in between. The germline CDR1 and CDR2 sequences are LNHDA and SQIVND (reference sequence). This CDR3 spans 18 amino acids. A few counts support this clone. Its matching antigen is unknown. The material sequenced was peripheral blood, taken on day 0 of AZD1222 vaccination. The source is an adult in good health. This chain connects TRBV19 to TRBJ1-6; maybe TRBD1 (5 bases). CDR3 amino acids: CATQESAGLSSYNSPLHF. In DNA, the CDR3 is TGTGCCACCCAAGAGTCGGCGGGACTTAGCTCCTATAATTCACCCCTCCACTTT.